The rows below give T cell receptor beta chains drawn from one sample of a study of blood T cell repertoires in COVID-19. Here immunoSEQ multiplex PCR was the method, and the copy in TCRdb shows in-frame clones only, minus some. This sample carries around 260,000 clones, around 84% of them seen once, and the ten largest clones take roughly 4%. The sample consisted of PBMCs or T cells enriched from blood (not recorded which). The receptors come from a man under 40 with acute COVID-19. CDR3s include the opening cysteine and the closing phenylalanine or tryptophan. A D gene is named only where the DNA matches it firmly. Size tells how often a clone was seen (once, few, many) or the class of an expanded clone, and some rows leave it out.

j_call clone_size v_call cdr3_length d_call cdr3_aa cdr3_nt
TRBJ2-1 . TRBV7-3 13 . CASSAEAGNEQFF TGTGCCAGCAGCGCAGAAGCGGGCAATGAGCAGTTCTTC
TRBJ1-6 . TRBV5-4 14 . CASSFGTGGSPLHF TGTGCCAGCAGCTTTGGGACTGGGGGATCACCCCTCCACTTT
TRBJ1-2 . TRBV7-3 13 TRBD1 CASSAPGGRGYTF TGTGCCAGCAGCGCCCCAGGGGGTAGGGGCTACACCTTC
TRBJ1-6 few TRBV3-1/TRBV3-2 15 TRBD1 CASSRRGQGYSPLHF TGTGCCAGCAGCCGCCGAGGACAGGGTTATTCACCCCTCCACTTT
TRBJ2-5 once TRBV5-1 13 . CASSLGGQETQYF TGCGCCAGCAGCCTCGGGGGCCAAGAGACCCAGTACTTC
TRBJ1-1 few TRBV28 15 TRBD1 CASSLPDRGGTEAFF TGTGCCAGCAGCCTACCCGACAGGGGGGGCACTGAAGCTTTCTTT
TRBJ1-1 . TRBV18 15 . CASSLNQGSNTEAFF TGTGCCAGCTCACTCAACCAGGGGTCCAACACTGAAGCTTTCTTT
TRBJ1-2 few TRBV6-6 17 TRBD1 CASSPDKDRDFVYGYTF TGTGCCAGCAGTCCCGATAAGGACAGGGACTTTGTCTATGGCTACACCTTC
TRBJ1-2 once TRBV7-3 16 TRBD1 CASSLMPGQGAPGYTF TGTGCCAGCAGCTTAATGCCGGGACAGGGGGCGCCCGGCTACACCTTC
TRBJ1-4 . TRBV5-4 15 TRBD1 CASSLDQGAREKLFF TGTGCCAGCAGCTTGGACCAGGGGGCGAGGGAAAAACTGTTTTTT
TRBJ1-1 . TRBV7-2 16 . CASSLGGGRFRAEAFF TGTGCCAGCAGCTTAGGTGGGGGCAGGTTCAGGGCTGAAGCTTTCTTT
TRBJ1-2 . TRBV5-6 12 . CASSLAGRLDTF TGTGCCAGCAGCTTGGCTGGCAGGTTGGACACCTTC
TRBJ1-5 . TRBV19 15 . CASTERVYSNQPQHF TGTGCCAGTACTGAGAGGGTTTACAGCAATCAGCCCCAGCATTTT
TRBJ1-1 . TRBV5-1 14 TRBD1 CASNDPTGGRRAFF TGCGCCAGCAACGATCCCACAGGGGGAAGACGGGCTTTCTTT
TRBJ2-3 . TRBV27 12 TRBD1 CASSLYRGTQYF TGTGCCAGCAGTTTATACAGGGGTACGCAGTATTTT
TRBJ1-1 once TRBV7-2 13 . CASSLGRGYGAFF TGTGCCAGCAGCTTAGGTCGCGGATACGGGGCTTTCTTT
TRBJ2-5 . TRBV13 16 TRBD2 CASSLRLAGGQETQYF TGTGCCAGCAGCCTCCGACTAGCGGGGGGACAAGAGACCCAGTACTTC
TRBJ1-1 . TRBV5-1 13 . CASSTTGHTEAFF TGCGCCAGCAGCACGACAGGACACACTGAAGCTTTCTTT
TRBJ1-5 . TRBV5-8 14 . CASSLGRGSKPQHF TGTGCCAGCAGCTTGGGGAGAGGGAGCAAGCCCCAGCATTTT
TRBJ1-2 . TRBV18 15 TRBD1 CASSPRETGTEGYTF TGTGCCAGCTCACCACGGGAGACAGGGACTGAAGGCTACACCTTC
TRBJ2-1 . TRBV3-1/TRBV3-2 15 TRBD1 CASSPWGTGYNEQFF TGTGCCAGCAGCCCCTGGGGGACAGGGTACAATGAGCAGTTCTTC
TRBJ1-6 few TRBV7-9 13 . CASSLMSDSPLHF TGTGCCAGCAGCTTAATGTCGGATTCACCCCTCCACTTT
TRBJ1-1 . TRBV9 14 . CASSREKVNTEAFF TGTGCCAGCAGCAGGGAGAAAGTGAACACTGAAGCTTTCTTT
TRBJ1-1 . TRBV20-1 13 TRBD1 CSASGTGGSEAFF TGCAGTGCTAGTGGGACAGGCGGCTCTGAAGCTTTCTTT
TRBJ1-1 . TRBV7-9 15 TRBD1 CASSSTDRVKAEAFF TGTGCCAGCAGCTCAACCGACAGGGTGAAGGCTGAAGCTTTCTTT
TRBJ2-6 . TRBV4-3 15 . CASSQTGTGANVLTF TGCGCCAGCAGCCAAACAGGGACCGGGGCCAACGTCCTGACTTTC
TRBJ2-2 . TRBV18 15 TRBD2 CASSPVLADTGELFF TGTGCCAGCTCACCGGTACTAGCGGACACCGGGGAGCTGTTTTTT